The 19 T cell receptor beta chains given below trace back to one sample, sequenced in a study of radiation and T cells in renal cell carcinoma. Noted time point: blood 4 weeks post-SBRT, at nephrectomy. Regarding treatment: 15 Gy SBRT to primary tumor, nephrectomy 4 weeks later. Repertoires were generated with immunoSEQ multiplex PCR, while TCRdb's copy carries only in-frame clones and drops some. The profile shows over 85,000 clones, around four fifths of them singletons. The sequenced sample was blood, obtained from a patient whose treatment included radiotherapy and nephrectomy. All receptors come from a man in his forties or fifties with renal cell carcinoma.

V gene TRBV7-8 combines with J gene TRBJ1-5; 9 bases are shared with TRBD1. Unmatched junction bases numbered 16, after V lost 5 bases and J lost 5 bases. Per the germline V gene, CDR1 is SGHVS and CDR2 is FQNEAQ. The CDR3 loop spans 18 amino acids. CDR3: CASSTTGLGQGIYQPQHF. For the CDR3, the DNA is TGTGCCAGCAGCACGACCGGGCTGGGACAGGGAATTTATCAGCCCCAGCATTTT.

This clone occurred once. The chain links TRBV18 to TRBJ2-7; maybe TRBD1 (5 bases). Trimming removed 3 bases from V and 3 bases from J, with 9 bases in between. Germline lookup yields CDR1 KGHSH and CDR2 LQKENI. The CDR3 is 13 residues long. The CDR3 region is CASSPPDNYEQYF. The CDR3 DNA reads as TGTGCCAGCTCACCCCCGGACAACTACGAGCAGTACTTC.

This chain uses TRBV27 with TRBJ2-2; maybe TRBD2 (6 bases). The CDR3 totals 13 residues. V shed 7 bases and J shed 4 bases, with 10 bases lying between them. Germline V gene data show CDR1 as MNHEY and CDR2 as SMNVEV (reference sequence). The DNA of the CDR3 is TGTGCCAGCACTGCCGGGGGCACCGGGGAGCTGTTTTTT. This codes for CASTAGGTGELFF.

As DNA, the CDR3 is TGTGCCAGCAGCTCTAGCAGGGAAACAGATACGCAGTATTTT. Its translation: CASSSSRETDTQYF. V gene TRBV13 combines with J gene TRBJ2-3; either TRBD1 or TRBD2 may supply D (5 bases each). V was shortened by 4 bases and J by 3 bases, with 11 bases between the two germline ends. This CDR3 contains 14 residues. Germline assignment: CDR1 PRHDT and CDR2 FYEKMQ (reference sequence).

CDR3 amino acids: CASSFRKQGADTQYF. CDR3 in DNA: TGTGCCAGCAGCTTTAGGAAACAGGGGGCAGATACGCAGTATTTT. The chain combines TRBV5-4 with TRBJ2-3; 8 positions agree with TRBD1. This CDR3 spans 15 amino acids. Per the germline V gene, CDR1 is SGHNT and CDR2 is YYREEE (reference sequence). V lost 2 bases to trimming and J lost 4 bases; unmatched junction nucleotides: 6.

The chain couples TRBV7-8 to TRBJ1-2; possibly TRBD1 for D (5 bases). CDR1 is SGHVS, CDR2 FQNEAQ, per germline. CDR3 length: 13 amino acids. Trimming removed 2 bases at V and 6 bases at J, with 10 bases between. CDR3 sequence: CASSLRGVNGYTF. The CDR3 coding sequence is TGTGCCAGCAGCTTAAGAGGGGTTAATGGCTACACCTTC. Full variable domain (missing parts from reference TRBV7-8 and TRBJ1-2): GAGVSQSPRYKVAKRGQDVALRCDPISGHVSLFWYQQALGQGPEFLTYFQNEAQLDKSGLPSDRFFAERPEGSVSTLKIQRTQQEDSAVYLCASSLRGVNGYTFGSGTRLTVV.

CDR3 nucleotides: TGTGCCAGCAGCTTAGATCGGGAGACCCAGTACTTC. Residues: CASSLDRETQYF. The V and J genes are TRBV7-9 and TRBJ2-5, with D unclear. Germline V lookup: CDR1 SEHNR, CDR2 FQNEAQ (reference sequence). The CDR3 totals 12 residues. The germline V and J ends were trimmed by 1 base and 5 bases, with 5 bases remaining between them. Supplemented by reference TRBV7-9 and TRBJ2-5, the full variable domain reads DTGVSQNPRHKITKRGQNVTFRCDPISEHNRLYWYRQTLGQGPEFLTYFQNEAQLEKSRLLSDRFSAERPKGSFSTLEIQRTEQGDSAMYLCASSLDRETQYFGPGTRLLVL.

The V and J genes are TRBV29-1 and TRBJ2-7; TRBD1 matches at 10 bases. Germline-derived CDR1 and CDR2 are SQVTM and ANQGSEA. The CDR3 is made up of 13 amino acids. With V trimmed by 7 bases and J by 6 bases, 9 bases remained unmatched. This chain's CDR3 is CSAAWDRGVEQYF. The DNA for the CDR3 is TGCAGCGCCGCCTGGGACAGGGGTGTCGAGCAGTACTTC.

This sequence joins TRBV10-2 and TRBJ2-2; 11 bases fit TRBD2. The V and J ends lost 3 bases and 1 base, in that order; junction bases with no gene match: 1. The CDR3 extends over 16 amino acids. Germline V gives CDR1 WSHSY, CDR2 SAAADI. The CDR3 spells CASSDGTSGNTGELFF. The CDR3 DNA follows: TGCGCCAGCAGTGATGGGACTAGCGGGAACACCGGGGAGCTGTTTTTT.

V and J are TRBV9 and TRBJ2-3; the D is unclear. Germline values: CDR1 SGDLS, CDR2 YYNGEE. Deletions cut 1 base from V and 1 base from J, with 10 bases between. The CDR3 loop spans 15 amino acids. CDR3 sequence: CASSVLGQGTDTQYF. The CDR3 nucleotides are TGTGCCAGCAGCGTACTAGGGCAGGGCACAGATACGCAGTATTTT.

The chain carries TRBV5-4 and TRBJ2-3, with 12 bases fitting TRBD2. This CDR3 region has 16 residues. V dropped 5 bases and J dropped 2; count of bases not matched to a gene: 6. Germline CDR1 reads SGHNT; CDR2 reads YYREEE (reference sequence). As DNA, the CDR3 is TGTGCCAGCAGTTCCGGACTAGCGGGGAACACAGATACGCAGTATTTT. This encodes CASSSGLAGNTDTQYF.

The chain uses TRBV7-9 and TRBJ2-1; TRBD1 might be the D (6 bases). Germline V gene data show CDR1 as SEHNR and CDR2 as FQNEAQ (reference sequence). The germline V and J ends were trimmed by 3 bases and 4 bases, with 13 bases remaining between them. The CDR3 spans 15 residues. Here the CDR3 reads CASSLDSPLYNEQFF. Here the CDR3 DNA reads TGTGCCAGCAGCTTGGACAGTCCCCTTTACAATGAGCAGTTCTTC.

The V call is TRBV27, the J call TRBJ1-5; no clear D. The CDR3 has 14 amino acids. Germline CDR1 MNHEY, CDR2 SMNVEV (reference sequence). V shed 6 bases and J shed 0 bases, with 9 bases lying between them. The CDR3 DNA reads TGTGCCAGCAGAAGAGGAGTTAGCAATCAGCCCCAGCATTTT. Amino acid sequence: CASRRGVSNQPQHF.

This chain links TRBV6-6 with TRBJ2-7, with D maybe TRBD2 (6 bases). Per germline, CDR1 MNHNY and CDR2 SVGAGI (reference sequence). Trimming removed 5 bases at V and 6 bases at J, with 23 bases between. The CDR3 consists of 16 residues. CDR3 DNA sequence: TGTGCCAGCAGTCCCACGAGGAGCAGCGCGGGACGCGAGCAGTACTTC. It encodes CASSPTRSSAGREQYF.

This clone was recorded only once. This rearrangement joins TRBV19 to TRBJ1-4, with D possibly matching TRBD1 (6 bases). Germline assignment: CDR1 LNHDA and CDR2 SQIVND (reference sequence). Trimming cost V 3 bases and J 7 bases, with 15 bases left between them. This CDR3 region has 15 residues. CDR3 bases: TGTGCCAGTAGTATCTGGGGGGCTGAGAGTGAAAAACTGTTTTTT. It specifies CASSIWGAESEKLFF.

The rearrangement joins TRBV5-1 to TRBJ1-1; D not certain. The CDR3 is 14 residues long. Trimming stripped 0 bases from V and 4 bases from J, with 10 bases between. From germline, CDR1 is SGHRS and CDR2 YFSETQ. CDR3 amino acids: CASSLGLLGTEAFF. DNA for the CDR3: TGCGCCAGCAGCTTGGGTCTTTTAGGCACTGAAGCTTTCTTT. Filled out from reference TRBV5-1 and TRBJ1-1, the complete variable domain reads KAGVTQTPRYLIKTRGQQVTLSCSPISGHRSVSWYQQTPGQGLQFLFEYFSETQRNKGNFPGRFSGRQFSNSRSEMNVSTLELGDSALYLCASSLGLLGTEAFFGQGTRLTVV.

This chain links TRBV28 with TRBJ2-7; maybe TRBD2 (6 bases). Trimming cost V 4 bases and J 3 bases, with 16 bases left between them. The CDR3 loop spans 15 amino acids. Germline CDR1 is MDHEN and CDR2 is SYDVKM. As DNA, the CDR3 is TGTGCCAGCAGTTCAGGAGGGGACCTCCGCTACGAGCAGTACTTC. Translation: CASSSGGDLRYEQYF.

This chain joins TRBV7-3 and TRBJ2-1, with D uncertain. CDR1 and CDR2 (germline): SGHTA, FQGTGA. The V end was cut by 3 bases, the J end by 9 bases, with 9 bases between. The CDR3 has 12 residues. DNA for the CDR3: TGTGCCAGCAGCTTTTGGACGGGTGAGCAGTTCTTC. It codes for CASSFWTGEQFF.

The CDR3 region has the DNA TGTGCCAGCAGCACAGACCTAGAAGCGGGGACAATCACAGATACGCAGTATTTT. It codes for CASSTDLEAGTITDTQYF. The V gene is TRBV12-1, the J gene TRBJ2-3; the D call TRBD2 from the table was never checked on the DNA. TRBV12-1 is a recognized pseudogene. The CDR3 loop spans 18 amino acids.